The rows below give T cell receptor beta chains drawn from one sample of a study of radiation and T cells in renal cell carcinoma. Profiled with immunoSEQ multiplex PCR; TCRdb holds only in-frame clones, not every one. The table lists 150,000 to 200,000 clones, about 88% of them singletons, with around 11% in the top ten. Sample: blood, taken from a patient whose treatment included radiotherapy and nephrectomy. The receptor source for this set is a woman in her fifties or sixties with renal cell carcinoma. The CDR3 runs from the conserved cysteine through the conserved F or W. D genes are given only for firm matches. Size tells how often a clone was seen (once, few, many) or the class of an expanded clone, and some rows leave it out.

>TRBJ1-4|-|-|TRBV6-5
TGTGCCAGCAGTTACTCGATCGGGGTGGAGGAAAAACTGTTTTTT
CASSYSIGVEEKLFF
>TRBJ1-5|-|-|TRBV10-3
TGTGCCATCAGTGAGGGCAGAGAAGGCAATCAGCCCCAGCATTTT
CAISEGREGNQPQHF
>TRBJ2-7|-|-|TRBV11-2
TGTGCCAGCAGCTCCCCGGCGGGGATCTACGAGCAGTACTTC
CASSSPAGIYEQYF
>TRBJ1-4|-|-|TRBV6-5
TGTGCCAGCAGTTGGGGCGGGGTTGAAAAACTGTTTTTT
CASSWGGVEKLFF
>TRBJ1-6|-|-|TRBV19
TGTGCCAGTAGCAGGGGATCCTTAGATAATTCACCCCTCCACTTT
CASSRGSLDNSPLHF
>TRBJ1-1|-|-|TRBV19
TGTGCCAGTAGCTCTCTGGGGGACACTGAAGCTTTCTTT
CASSSLGDTEAFF
>TRBJ2-6|-|-|TRBV9
TGTGCCAGCAGCCCGTACGGGGCTGGGGCCAACGTCCTGACTTTC
CASSPYGAGANVLTF
>TRBJ1-2|-|-|TRBV6-5
TGTGCCACCGGGGGGGAGGGGGTGAGTGGCTACACCTTC
CATGGEGVSGYTF
>TRBJ1-1|-|-|TRBV2
TGTGCCAGCAGTGAACGCGGGGGTGGTGAAGCTTTCTTT
CASSERGGGEAFF
>TRBJ1-2|-|-|TRBV19
TGTGCCAGTAGTCCCCGACAGAGTCGACGGGAGAGAGGCTACACCTTC
CASSPRQSRRERGYTF
>TRBJ2-3|TRBD2|-|TRBV13
TGTGCCAGCAGAGGGCCGGGACTAGTGGGGACAGATACGCAGTATTTT
CASRGPGLVGTDTQYF
>TRBJ1-1|TRBD1|-|TRBV7-2
TGTGCCAGCAGCTTAGCGTTGCAACAGGGGGCGCCGAACACTGAAGCTTTCTTT
CASSLALQQGAPNTEAFF
>TRBJ1-2|-|-|TRBV15
TGTGCCACCAGCAGAGATCTTGAGGTGACCTATGGCTACACCTTC
CATSRDLEVTYGYTF
>TRBJ2-1|TRBD2|-|TRBV5-5
TGTGCCAGCAGCTTGGTCGCGGGGGGCTACAATGAGCAGTTCTTC
CASSLVAGGYNEQFF
>TRBJ1-1|TRBD1|-|TRBV4-1
TGCGCCAGCACCACAGGGGGGAGCACTGAAGCTTTCTTT
CASTTGGSTEAFF
>TRBJ1-1|-|-|TRBV6-1
TGTGCCAGCAGTGAACAGTTGAACACTGAAGCTTTCTTT
CASSEQLNTEAFF
>TRBJ1-3|-|-|TRBV9
TGTGCCAGCAGCCGGAACGGACAGTCTTGGGGTAGGCATGGAAACACCATATATTTT
CASSRNGQSWGRHGNTIYF
>TRBJ1-6|-|-|TRBV10-1
TGCGCCAGCAGTCCAGGGAATTCACCCCTCCACTTT
CASSPGNSPLHF
>TRBJ1-2|-|-|TRBV4-1
TGCGCCAGCAGCCAAGAAGTGCGATTATATGGCTACACCTTC
CASSQEVRLYGYTF
>TRBJ2-7|TRBD2|-|TRBV7-2
TGTGCCAGCAGCGCCCGAGGGAGCGGGGGTCCATTCGAGCAGTACTTC
CASSARGSGGPFEQYF
>TRBJ2-3|-|-|TRBV7-9
TGTGCCAGCAGCCAGGAAAAGGGGCCGCAGTATTTT
CASSQEKGPQYF
>TRBJ2-5|-|-|TRBV5-5
TGTGCCAGCAGCGGAACGGGACATTTCCAAGAGACCCAGTACTTC
CASSGTGHFQETQYF
>TRBJ1-5|-|-|TRBV21-1
TGTGCCAGCAGGGGGCGTTATAGCAATCAGCCCCAGCATTTT
CASRGRYSNQPQHF
>TRBJ1-1|-|-|TRBV9
TGTGCCAGCAGCTTTCGCCACGACGGGAACACTGAAGCTTTCTTT
CASSFRHDGNTEAFF
>TRBJ1-1|-|-|TRBV9
TGTGCCAGCAGCAGTCGAACCAACACTGAAGCTTTCTTT
CASSSRTNTEAFF
>TRBJ2-5|-|once|TRBV19
TGTGCCAGTAGTCCTTGGTATCAGGGGCGACGGGAGACCCAGTACTTC
CASSPWYQGRRETQYF
>TRBJ2-2|TRBD1|once|TRBV27
TGTGCCAGCAGTTTATCAGGGGGCAGTTTCACCGGGGAGCTGTTTTTT
CASSLSGGSFTGELFF
>TRBJ1-2|-|-|TRBV7-2
TGTGCCAGCAGCTCTCCGGGGAGTCTCTATGGCTACACCTTC
CASSSPGSLYGYTF